This T cell receptor (beta chain) was observed in a study of T cell responses to AZD1222 COVID-19 vaccine. Findings and limits, study-wide: Among those given AZD1222, only five or six were seropositive at baseline. Unmutated variant regions are reportedly the target of nearly half of TCRs that are spike-specific.

Data came from immunoSEQ multiplex PCR; TCRdb stores just in-frame clones and leaves some out. The table records about 120,000 clones, 80% to 90% of them present only once. As regards this clone: The antigen is undetermined.

The CDR3 is made up of 17 amino acids. The V segment lost 3 bases and the J segment 6 bases; nucleotides outside the gene matches: 12. Germline CDR1 is GTSNPN and CDR2 is SVGIG (reference sequence). This chain connects TRBV30 to TRBJ1-6; 9 bases fit TRBD1. The TCR comes from an adult in good health. Sequenced material: peripheral blood, taken on day 0 of AZD1222 vaccination. CDR3 in DNA: TGTGCCTGGAGAAAGGCGATCGGGACAGGGTTTAATTCACCCCTCCACTTT. Protein: CAWRKAIGTGFNSPLHF.